Presented here are 18 T cell receptor beta chains from one specimen sequenced in a study of PD-1 blockade in classical Hodgkin lymphoma. Sequencing used immunoSEQ multiplex PCR; TCRdb keeps in-frame clones, though not all of them. Of fewer than 30,000 clones listed, roughly 90% are singletons. Time point reported: newly diagnosed, previously untreated cHL patient sample. Negative selection with magnetic separation was used to purify CD4+ T cells from thawed PBMCs. The sequencing input was CD4+ T cells from blood. Source of these receptors: a human donor with classical Hodgkin lymphoma.

V usage is TRBV19 and J usage is TRBJ1-3, with D perhaps TRBD1 (5 bases). Germline assignment: CDR1 LNHDA and CDR2 SQIVND (reference sequence). Trimming shortened V by 5 bases and J by 2 bases, and 13 bases separated the two germline ends. The CDR3 extends over 15 amino acids. CDR3 region: CASSQPRGTGNTIYF. CDR3 coding DNA: TGTGCCAGTAGTCAACCCCGGGGGACTGGAAACACCATATATTTT.

The rearrangement joins TRBV9 to TRBJ1-3, with D hard to call. Trimming pared 3 bases from V and 0 bases from J, leaving 13 bases between. This CDR3 comprises 16 residues. CDR1 and CDR2 from the germline V gene are SGDLS and YYNGEE. Here the CDR3 reads CASSAPPGYSGNTIYF. The CDR3 DNA reads as TGTGCCAGCAGCGCTCCACCGGGGTACTCTGGAAACACCATATATTTT.

The chain has TRBV27 and TRBJ2-1, with D possibly matching TRBD1 (6 bases). V was cut by 5 bases and J by 1 base, with 12 bases left in between. Germline values: CDR1 MNHEY, CDR2 SMNVEV (reference sequence). This CDR3 is built from 15 residues. The CDR3 DNA is TGTGCCAGCAGTGCGGACGGACAGTCCTACAATGAGCAGTTCTTC. Its protein product is CASSADGQSYNEQFF.

About this clone: Since no conserved phenylalanine or tryptophan closes the CDR3, a read error is the likely cause. J is TRBJ2-7 and V is TRBV7-9, with a tentative D call TRBD1 (5 bases). CDR1 is SEHNR, CDR2 FQNEAQ, per germline (reference sequence). The CDR3 has 15 residues. Trimming took 1 base from V and 3 from J, leaving 13 bases between them. The CDR3 region has the DNA TGTGCCAGCAGCTTAGGGACCACAGGCTACTACGAGCAGTACTCC. Its protein is CASSLGTTGYYEQYS.

The chain couples TRBV11-2 to TRBJ2-1; 9 bases line up with TRBD2. Trimming took 8 bases from V and 5 from J; bases not matched to a gene: 7. The CDR3 sequence is 14 residues long. The V gene's germline CDR1 is SGHAT and CDR2 FQNNGV. The CDR3 protein is CASGLAGSHNEQFF. DNA for the CDR3: TGTGCCAGCGGTCTAGCGGGATCTCACAATGAGCAGTTCTTC. The full variable domain, with the rest looked up from reference TRBV11-2 and TRBJ2-1, is EAGVAQSPRYKIIEKRQSVAFWCNPISGHATLYWYQQILGQGPKLLIQFQNNGVVDDSQLPKDRFSAERLKGVDSTLKIQPAKLEDSAVYLCASGLAGSHNEQFFGPGTRLTVL.

The genes are TRBV28 and TRBJ1-1; D gene unclear. V was cut by 6 bases and J by 0 bases, with 8 bases left in between. This CDR3 is 13 amino acids long. Germline V lookup: CDR1 MDHEN, CDR2 SYDVKM. The chain's CDR3 is CASRGPMNTEAFF. The CDR3 DNA is TGTGCCAGCAGGGGCCCTATGAACACTGAAGCTTTCTTT.

The CDR3 sequence is CASSQERLREQFF. The CDR3 coding sequence is TGCGCCAGCAGCCAAGAGAGGCTTCGTGAGCAGTTCTTC. V usage is TRBV4-3 and J usage is TRBJ2-1; no firm D call. CDR1 is LGHNA and CDR2 is YSLEER in the germline V gene. The CDR3 runs to 13 residues. V lost 0 bases to trimming and J lost 9 bases, with 9 bases between them.

CDR3 sequence reads: CASSVVGQESNEQFF. CDR3 DNA sequence: TGTGCCAGCAGCGTAGTGGGACAGGAGAGCAATGAGCAGTTCTTC. The chain carries TRBV9 and TRBJ2-1; TRBD1 matches 8 bases. The CDR3 is 15 residues long. CDR1 is SGDLS and CDR2 is YYNGEE in the germline V gene. The V gene end was trimmed by 0 bases and the J gene end by 6 bases; junction bases not matched to a gene: 5.

This chain connects TRBV5-1 to TRBJ2-2; 8 positions agree with TRBD2. Germline lookup yields CDR1 SGHRS and CDR2 YFSETQ. V was clipped by 4 bases and J by 6 bases; unmatched bases: 5. CDR3 length equals 14 residues. CDR3: CASSLSGTAGELFF. CDR3 nucleotides: TGCGCCAGCAGCCTTAGCGGGACCGCCGGGGAGCTGTTTTTT.

V is TRBV23-1 and J is TRBJ2-7; D possibly corresponds to TRBD2 (6 bases). TRBV23-1 is an open reading frame, and its role is uncertain. V lost 3 bases, J lost 0 bases, and 24 bases lay in between. The CDR3 totals 19 residues. The CDR3 nucleotides read TGCGCCAGCAGTCAGCTTTTCCTTCCGGGACTGGGGCGCTCCTACGAGCAGTACTTC. Amino acids: CASSQLFLPGLGRSYEQYF.

This rearrangement joins TRBV6-1 to TRBJ2-7; D is unclear. Germline values: CDR1 MNHNS, CDR2 SASEGT. This CDR3 has 12 residues. The V and J ends lost 8 bases and 2 bases respectively, with 10 bases between them. The CDR3 reads CASSGDTYEQYF. The CDR3 coding sequence is TGTGCCAGCTCAGGAGACACCTACGAGCAGTACTTC.

This clone was observed a handful of times. The junction does not match germline at one end; this may be a read error. The chain links TRBV10-3 to TRBJ2-1; 12 bases align to TRBD2. This CDR3 contains 12 residues. Looked up from germline, CDR1 is ENHRY and CDR2 is SYGVKD. The DNA of the CDR3 is TGCGCGACTAGCGGGAGAACCAATGAGCAGTTCTTC. It translates to CATSGRTNEQFF.

The J gene is TRBJ1-1, the V gene TRBV5-6; a weak D match, TRBD1 (5 bases). This CDR3 spans 15 amino acids. CDR1 and CDR2 (germline): SGHDT, YYEEEE. V was trimmed by 0 bases and J by 0 bases, leaving 9 bases between them. The CDR3 nucleotides read TGTGCCAGCAGCTTGGGAGGACAAGTGAACACTGAAGCTTTCTTT. Its translation is CASSLGGQVNTEAFF. Full variable domain (remainder filled in from reference TRBV5-6 and TRBJ1-1): DAGVTQSPTHLIKTRGQQVTLRCSPKSGHDTVSWYQQALGQGPQFIFQYYEEEERQRGNFPDRFSGHQFPNYSSELNVNALLLGDSALYLCASSLGGQVNTEAFFGQGTRLTVV.

This chain links TRBV18 with TRBJ2-2; D is possibly TRBD1 (5 bases). V was trimmed by 1 base and J by 3 bases, leaving 12 bases between them. This CDR3 has 16 residues. Germline V gene lookup returns CDR1 KGHSH and CDR2 LQKENI. The CDR3 DNA reads TGTGCCAGCTCACCACGCAGGGCCTCTGACACCGGGGAGCTGTTTTTT. As protein: CASSPRRASDTGELFF.

V gene TRBV7-7 combines with J gene TRBJ2-5; 9 bases fit TRBD1. This CDR3 contains 15 residues. V trimming: 1 base; J trimming: 4 bases; junction bases outside the gene matches: 4. Germline V gene lookup returns CDR1 SSHAT and CDR2 FNYEAQ (reference sequence). This CDR3 reads CASSLGGTGRETQYF. CDR3 DNA: TGTGCCAGCAGCTTAGGTGGGACAGGGAGAGAGACCCAGTACTTC.

The chain combines TRBV5-1 with TRBJ2-5; either TRBD1 or TRBD2 may fit D (6 bases each). This CDR3 is built from 15 residues. Trimming removed 0 bases at V and 5 bases at J, with 14 bases between. CDR1 and CDR2 from the germline V gene are SGHRS and YFSETQ. CDR3 protein: CASSLEPGAGETQYF. CDR3 DNA sequence: TGCGCCAGCAGCTTGGAGCCGGGGGCGGGGGAGACCCAGTACTTC. The full variable domain, rest sourced from reference TRBV5-1 and TRBJ2-5, is KAGVTQTPRYLIKTRGQQVTLSCSPISGHRSVSWYQQTPGQGLQFLFEYFSETQRNKGNFPGRFSGRQFSNSRSEMNVSTLELGDSALYLCASSLEPGAGETQYFGPGTRLLVL.

This sequence joins TRBV7-6 and TRBJ2-5, with 11 bases identical to TRBD1. The CDR3 is 18 residues long. V dropped 2 bases and J dropped 5; count of bases not matched to a gene: 13. Germline assignment: CDR1 SGHVS and CDR2 FNYEAQ. For the CDR3, the DNA is TGTGCCAGCAGCTTATTAGGGAGGACAGGGGGCATAGGGGAGACCCAGTACTTC. Protein product: CASSLLGRTGGIGETQYF.

The chain has TRBV29-1 and TRBJ2-1; 10 bases agree with TRBD2. The CDR3 is made up of 14 amino acids. Germline V gene data show CDR1 as SQVTM and CDR2 as ANQGSEA. V was clipped by 6 bases and J by 3 bases; unmatched bases: 5. The CDR3 is CSVGTSENYNEQFF. In nucleotides, the CDR3 is TGCAGCGTAGGGACTAGCGAGAACTACAATGAGCAGTTCTTC.